This TCR beta chain came from a study of cytomegalovirus exposure and HLA in healthy donors. Germline V gene data show CDR1 as LGHNA and CDR2 as YNFKEQ. There are 15 residues in the CDR3. V trimming: 1 base; J trimming: 6 bases; junction bases outside the gene matches: 9. The study ran its PCR with 60 Vbeta and 13 Jbeta primers. Assay used: immunoSEQ multiplex PCR; TCRdb lists only in-frame clones, some missing. The sample lists 85,000 to 130,000 clones, roughly 9.1% occurring once. In its sample, this clone was seen a few times. The sequenced sample consisted of PBMCs. The chain links TRBV4-2 to TRBJ2-7, with 7 bases fitting TRBD2. This receptor was identified in a man aged 35 to 55 in good health and CMV-seropositive. CDR3 coding DNA: TGTGCCAGCAGCCAAGTGGGAGGGAGAGCGGCCGAGCAGTACTTC. Amino acid sequence: CASSQVGGRAAEQYF.